This T cell receptor (beta chain) was found in a study of T cell repertoires in cytomegalovirus infection. The wider study: Public TCR beta signatures were indicative of both CMV infection and a matching HLA type.

Each CDR3 protein is one row after TCRdb ran MiXCR on the reads. The data show around 330,000 distinct CDR3 sequences, with roughly a sixth seen just once and around 12% held by the top ten. Study findings and constraints: HLA-C-restricted, CMV-specific TCR beta clonotypes were dominant ex vivo.

As for this clonotype: Its antigen is not identified.

This receptor was taken from a human donor in good health (CMV status not recorded). Some clones in this sample may be carry-over from other donors' samples. The sample was PBMCs.

The CDR3 nucleotides read TGTGCCAGCAAGGTGTGGAATGAGCAGTTCTTC. Protein product: CASKVWNEQFF. The rearrangement joins TRBV2 to TRBJ2-1; no clear D gene. The germline gives CDR1 SNHLY, CDR2 FYNNEI. V lost 7 bases, J lost 7 bases, and 8 bases lay in between. The CDR3 loop spans 11 amino acids.